Described below is a single T cell receptor beta chain sequence and its context. The count of this clone is one. There is no known antigen for this receptor. Base qualities are missing; no much larger clone stands one base away. The library was prepared using the immunoSEQ multiplex PCR assay. For the multiplex PCR, a mixture combining 60 forward primers for TCR Vbeta segments and 13 reverse primers for TCR Jbeta segments was used. A multiplex PCR assay on genomic DNA amplified the CDR3 region of rearranged TCR beta genes. The Illumina HiSeq System was used to sequence the amplified TCR beta libraries as 87-base-pair reads. Processing in the source paper ran as follows. A later analysis counted 75 million to 100 million unique TCR beta chains across the 666 repertoires, and around 9.9 million of these chains were shared by at least two donors. Raw reads were error-corrected and collapsed into unique sequences by a nearest-neighbor algorithm in which closely related sequences were merged to remove PCR and sequencing errors. V, D and J gene segments were assigned by aligning CDR3 sequences to IMGT reference sequences. For a sequence to be retained, a match of at least six nucleotides was required to both a V gene segment and a J gene segment. Rearrangements were called productive when the CDR3 lacked stop codons and stayed in frame with V and J; all others were non-productive. Following IMGT convention, CDR3 was defined as the stretch from the second conserved V-encoded cysteine to the conserved J-encoded phenylalanine. The earlier analysis of 587 of the donors excluded any sequence lacking an unambiguous match to a single V gene segment. In an earlier analysis of 450 to 750 of the donors, a V segment was called functional when productive rearrangements were above 56.7%, and segregating when the standard deviation between donors exceeded 5%. A statistical classification framework was built to diagnose cytomegalovirus status from the catalog of TCR beta chain sequences. In a later analysis, TCR nucleotide sequences were compared against IMGT/GENE-DB human TR gene sequences so that V and J genes could be assigned. Using the TCRdist pipeline, a later analysis assigned CDR3 sequences along with most-parsimonious VDJ recombination scenarios. In a later analysis, each TCR beta chain was defined by its CDR3 amino acid sequence together with its V-gene family, and reads lacking a unique V-gene family were excluded. In a later analysis, several hundred highly shared, low-generation-probability nucleotide sequences were removed to address suspected cross-contamination and a sequencing artifact. In a later analysis, a clonal expansion index for each public chain was calculated from normalized within-repertoire ranks of inferred template counts. Generation probabilities in a later analysis came from a VDJ recombination model fitted to out-of-frame rearrangements, and those results were checked against IGoR. In a later analysis, TCR-TCR, TCR-HLA and TCR-CMV co-occurrence was scored with hypergeometric tests, and a repertoire-size bias correction was applied to TCR pairs. To estimate false discovery rates, a later analysis permuted the HLA or CMV assignments 20 times. In a later analysis, co-occurring TCRs were grouped using DBSCAN, and TCRdist sequence similarity was added for clustering within HLA-allele-positive subsets. For co-occurrence clustering, repertoires with fewer than 30,000 or more than 120,000 public chains were excluded, along with four to six repertoires with anomalous nucleotide sharing. TCRdb obtained this table from immuneACCESS and retained in-frame rearrangements with V and J assigned. These tables miss some clones; where compared with another copy, unresolved V genes account for less than half of the shortfall, and the remainder is unexplained. V and J calls and clone size are as listed in that table; D and trimming were resolved from the DNA. The sample includes about 200,000 clones, with roughly 78% observed a single time. The biggest ten clones account for nearly 4.5% of the sample.

The data belong to a study of cytomegalovirus exposure and HLA in healthy donors (dated by TCRdb to about 2017). A note on the overall study: An earlier analysis of 587 of the donors reported 276 Gb of sequence data and approximately 120 million unique TCR beta sequences obtained from some 170 million T cells. Of the roughly 410 genotyped donors, approximately 81% were placed in the genetic ancestry cluster associated with self-reported Caucasian donors. The study combined high-throughput TCR immunosequencing, statistical association of individual TCRs with disease status, and machine learning to predict cytomegalovirus infection status. Roughly 5 DR-DQ haplotypes were handled as single units for association and clustering, since linkage in the cohort was strong. An early release covering over 500 HLA-typed donors comprised approximately 300 gigabases of sequencing data and around 80 million unique TCR sequences. An earlier analysis of approximately 640 of the donors applied high-throughput TCR beta sequencing to assess whether each TCR beta V gene segment acted as functional or pseudogenic. A separate validation cohort of 90 to 150 different subjects was used in addition to the roughly 700-subject first cohort. Every repertoire in the discovery cohort had been generated on one and the same sequencing platform. A later analysis re-analyzed previously published TCR beta repertoires from approximately 700 donors and added high-resolution HLA genotyping to study TCR occurrence patterns. The study profiled the T cell repertoires of about 720 subjects by immunosequencing and related them to cytomegalovirus serostatus. On average, about 200,000 unique TCR beta nucleotide sequences were sequenced per donor among about 400 genotyped donors of the cohort, with roughly 18% of those sequences being non-productive. The study aimed to test whether cataloging public T cell receptors could reveal signatures of past pathogen exposure. Rather than drawing on any new phenotypic data, the later analysis identified candidate immune exposures from TCR beta sequences and the way those sequences occurred across donors. Alongside the repertoire data, information on donor age, sex, ethnicity and CMV serostatus was compiled. The number of donors typed differed by locus, with about 629-630 for A, B, C, DRB1 and DQB1, around 520 for DQA1, about 610 for DPA1, and over 400 for DPB1. Both class I and class II loci were covered by HLA typing, at four-digit resolution. A later genetic analysis used genome-wide SNP genotypes for about 60% of the roughly 700 donors, treating that subset as a discovery cohort. The paper's findings and limits, for the study overall: In a later analysis, HLA-associated TCR beta chains were found to be more clonally expanded and to have lower generation probabilities than equally common non-associated chains. A cluster of highly shared sequence variants was judged likely to be a technical artifact of the sequencing pipeline. In an earlier analysis of around 600 of the donors, most TCR beta V segments appeared in productive rearrangements about 87% or about 30% of the time, broadly matching IMGT annotations. While some public TCRs were present in many individuals, most TCR sequences turned up only very rarely across donors. In vitro tests confirmed that a few of the cytomegalovirus-associated TCR beta chains recognize cytomegalovirus antigens. A total of fewer than 200 TCR beta chains were listed by the study as associated with cytomegalovirus. According to a later analysis, most CMV-associated TCR beta chains appeared to be HLA-restricted, and the HLA associations seemed to be driven largely by CMV exposure. Roughly uniform sequencing depth across donors was assumed in presence/absence analyses, although this assumption may not hold. Compared with the roughly 600-donor mean, donors in an Asian-associated ancestry cluster had fewer N-insertions in productive TCRs, according to a later genetic analysis. Linkage disequilibrium might explain the correlated functional status among segregating V segments, but an unknown experimental factor could not be excluded. Some IMGT-functional V segments, including TRBV6-2 and TRBV6-3, could not be distinguished by the 87-base-pair reads and were therefore excluded. Because counts were too low, around 18 rarely observed V segments, including chromosome 9 orphons, were left out of the earlier analysis of some 640 of the donors. In a later analysis, TCR association rates were found to vary across HLA loci, with the most associated TCRs seen for DRB1 alleles and the fewest for HLA-C alleles. The classifier was reported to diagnose cytomegalovirus status with high specificity and sensitivity in both the original cohort and the validation cohort. Because some donors lacked HLA typing at each locus, the association tests relied only on the typed subset. In a later genetic analysis, a missense DCLRE1C variant was associated with V-gene and J-gene trimming of TCR beta chains, and the association was replicated in an independent cohort. For the cohort, immune exposure information was limited to CMV serostatus. This cohort had only TCR beta chains sequenced, and the lack of alpha or paired-chain data limited which features could be detected. A further reported finding was that TCR beta sequences accurately predicted the HLA-A and HLA-B alleles for most subjects in the first cohort. The authors suggested that the approach could potentially be extended to other disease states and immunological phenotypes. Specific HLA alleles were associated with over 15,000 TCR beta sequences at a false discovery rate of 0.05 in a later analysis. A later analysis reported that several top co-occurrence clusters appeared linked to parvovirus B19, influenza, CMV and Epstein-Barr virus. Assigning TCR associations to individual alleles was difficult when HLA alleles, especially DR and DQ, strongly co-occurred.

The cohort comprised approximately 700 healthy bone marrow donors. At the time of sampling, all cohort members were nominally healthy, though unrecorded immune exposures were likely present. The donor tested CMV seropositive and was one of the 289 seropositive cohort members. Every donor gave a peripheral blood sample, and the peripheral blood mononuclear cells from that sample were used for TCR beta sequencing. Genomic DNA extraction from the blood cell samples was performed with the Qiagen DNeasy Blood Extraction Kit. Unmatched junction bases come to 1, with V trimmed by 4 bases and J by 1 base. The CDR3 spans 15 residues, from the cysteine through the phenylalanine. The DNA shown is the 45-base CDR3, in frame from base 1. CDR1 SGHRS and CDR2 YFSETQ are derived from the germline V gene.

What was sequenced was PBMCs. The V gene is TRBV5-1 and the J gene is TRBJ2-2; 10 bases in between match TRBD1. This TCR came from a woman in her twenties or thirties in good health and CMV-seropositive. The CDR3 sequence is CASSGTGENTGELFF. In nucleotides, the sequence is TGCGCCAGCAGCGGGACAGGGGAGAACACCGGGGAGCTGTTTTTT.